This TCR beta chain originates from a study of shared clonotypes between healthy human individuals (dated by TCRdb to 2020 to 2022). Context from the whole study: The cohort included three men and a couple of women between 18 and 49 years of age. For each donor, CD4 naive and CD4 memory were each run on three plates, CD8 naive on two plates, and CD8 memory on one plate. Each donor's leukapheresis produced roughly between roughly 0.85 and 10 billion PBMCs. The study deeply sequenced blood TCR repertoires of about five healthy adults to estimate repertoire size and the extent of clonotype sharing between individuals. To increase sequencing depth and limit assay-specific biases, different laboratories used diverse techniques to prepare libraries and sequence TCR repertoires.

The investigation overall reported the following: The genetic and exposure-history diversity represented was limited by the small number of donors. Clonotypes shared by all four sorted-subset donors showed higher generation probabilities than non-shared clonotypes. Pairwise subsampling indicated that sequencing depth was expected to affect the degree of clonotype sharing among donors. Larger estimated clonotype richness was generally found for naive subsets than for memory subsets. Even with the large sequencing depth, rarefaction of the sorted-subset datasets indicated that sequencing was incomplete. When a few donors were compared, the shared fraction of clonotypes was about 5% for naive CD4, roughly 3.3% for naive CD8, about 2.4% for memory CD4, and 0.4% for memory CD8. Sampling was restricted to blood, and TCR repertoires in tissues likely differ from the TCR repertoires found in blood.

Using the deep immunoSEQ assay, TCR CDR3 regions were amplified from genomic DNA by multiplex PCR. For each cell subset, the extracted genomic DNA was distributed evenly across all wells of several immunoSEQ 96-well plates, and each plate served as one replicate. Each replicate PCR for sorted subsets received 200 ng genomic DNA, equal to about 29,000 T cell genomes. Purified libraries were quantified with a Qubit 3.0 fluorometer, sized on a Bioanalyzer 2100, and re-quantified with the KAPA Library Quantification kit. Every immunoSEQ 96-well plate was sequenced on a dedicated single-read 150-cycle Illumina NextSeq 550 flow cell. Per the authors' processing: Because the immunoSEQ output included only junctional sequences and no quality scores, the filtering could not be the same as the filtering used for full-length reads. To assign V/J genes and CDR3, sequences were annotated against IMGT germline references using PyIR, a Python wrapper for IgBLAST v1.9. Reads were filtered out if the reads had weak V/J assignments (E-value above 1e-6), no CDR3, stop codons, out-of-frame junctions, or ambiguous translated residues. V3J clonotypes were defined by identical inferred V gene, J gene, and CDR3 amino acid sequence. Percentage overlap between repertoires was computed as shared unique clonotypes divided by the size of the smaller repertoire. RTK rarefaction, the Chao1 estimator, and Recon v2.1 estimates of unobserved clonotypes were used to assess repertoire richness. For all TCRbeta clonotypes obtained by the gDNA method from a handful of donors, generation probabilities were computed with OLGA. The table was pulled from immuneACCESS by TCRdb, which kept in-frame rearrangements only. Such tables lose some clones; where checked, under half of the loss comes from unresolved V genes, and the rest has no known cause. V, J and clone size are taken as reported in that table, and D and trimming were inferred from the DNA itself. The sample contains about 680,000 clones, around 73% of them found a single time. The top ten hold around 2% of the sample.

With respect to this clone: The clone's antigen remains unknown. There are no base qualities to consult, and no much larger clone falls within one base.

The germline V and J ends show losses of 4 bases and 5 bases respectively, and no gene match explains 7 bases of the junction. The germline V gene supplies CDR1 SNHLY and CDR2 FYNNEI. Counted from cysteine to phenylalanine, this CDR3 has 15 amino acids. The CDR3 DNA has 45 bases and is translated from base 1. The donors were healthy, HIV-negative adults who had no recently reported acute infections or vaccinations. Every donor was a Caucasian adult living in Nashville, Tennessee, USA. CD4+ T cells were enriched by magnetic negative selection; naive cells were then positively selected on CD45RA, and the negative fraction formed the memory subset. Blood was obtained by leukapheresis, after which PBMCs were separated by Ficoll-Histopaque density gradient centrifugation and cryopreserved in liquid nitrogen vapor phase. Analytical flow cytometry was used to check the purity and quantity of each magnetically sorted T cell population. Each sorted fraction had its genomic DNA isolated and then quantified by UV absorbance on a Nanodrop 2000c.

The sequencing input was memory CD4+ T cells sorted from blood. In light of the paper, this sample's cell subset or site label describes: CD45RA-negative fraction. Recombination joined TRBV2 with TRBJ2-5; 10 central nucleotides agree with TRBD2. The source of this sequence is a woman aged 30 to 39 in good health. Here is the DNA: TGTGCCAGCAGTGGTGCTAGCGGGAGTGGGGAGACCCAGTACTTC. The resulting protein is CASSGASGSGETQYF.